This is a list of T cell receptor beta chains from one sample in a study of cytomegalovirus exposure and HLA in healthy donors. Measured with immunoSEQ multiplex PCR; TCRdb has only the in-frame clones, and not every one. This table holds 60,000 to 70,000 clones, around 68% found once. Sequencing input: PBMCs. These receptors all stem from a woman under 40 in good health and CMV-seronegative. CDR3s include the opening cysteine and the closing phenylalanine or tryptophan. Each record gives: V gene, J gene, CDR3 protein.

v_gene: TRBV9; j_gene: TRBJ1-2; CDR3aa: CASSATTGGYTF
v_gene: TRBV11-2; j_gene: TRBJ2-1; CDR3aa: CASSLAGGPNEQFF
v_gene: TRBV19; j_gene: TRBJ1-1; CDR3aa: CASTVDSFENTEAFF
v_gene: TRBV7-6; j_gene: TRBJ2-3; CDR3aa: CASSVSGGAADTQYF
v_gene: TRBV11-2; j_gene: TRBJ2-5; CDR3aa: CASSWGQGEAFQYF
v_gene: TRBV12-5; j_gene: TRBJ2-1; CDR3aa: CASGLTRTSGGASSYNEQFF
v_gene: TRBV6-5; j_gene: TRBJ2-7; CDR3aa: CATGTSGGAAYEQYF
v_gene: TRBV9; j_gene: TRBJ1-1; CDR3aa: CASSAPHRGGDTEAFF
v_gene: TRBV4-3; j_gene: TRBJ2-7; CDR3aa: CASSRGQGYEQYF
v_gene: TRBV5-8; j_gene: TRBJ2-3; CDR3aa: CASSGLAGRTDTQYF
v_gene: TRBV5-1; j_gene: TRBJ1-3; CDR3aa: CASSGITGGSGNTIYF
v_gene: TRBV6-1; j_gene: TRBJ1-5; CDR3aa: CASSEGAGWVGNQPQHF
v_gene: TRBV4-3; j_gene: TRBJ1-2; CDR3aa: CASSQGGQGDVYGYTF
v_gene: TRBV15; j_gene: TRBJ1-5; CDR3aa: CATSRESGTQPQHF
v_gene: TRBV18; j_gene: TRBJ2-5; CDR3aa: CASSPPYSPLAGSETQYF
v_gene: TRBV5-1; j_gene: TRBJ2-7; CDR3aa: CASSGHVRTHSYEQYF
v_gene: TRBV6-5; j_gene: TRBJ2-1; CDR3aa: CASSYSPHVRAEQFF
v_gene: TRBV10-3; j_gene: TRBJ1-6; CDR3aa: CAIRGDSPLHF
v_gene: TRBV6-5; j_gene: TRBJ2-1; CDR3aa: CASSYRDHEQFF
v_gene: TRBV19; j_gene: TRBJ1-2; CDR3aa: CASSSGRNYGYTF
v_gene: TRBV2; j_gene: TRBJ1-3; CDR3aa: CAGKQGYGNTIYF
v_gene: TRBV6-1; j_gene: TRBJ1-1; CDR3aa: CASSDDKSPMNTEAFF
v_gene: TRBV5-8; j_gene: TRBJ1-2; CDR3aa: CASSLWDRGHGYTF
v_gene: TRBV6-1; j_gene: TRBJ2-7; CDR3aa: CAIEKKGTSAEQYF
v_gene: TRBV2; j_gene: TRBJ2-7; CDR3aa: CASSREAGGSYEQYF
v_gene: TRBV25-1; j_gene: TRBJ1-5; CDR3aa: CASSGDRTLGNQPQHF
v_gene: TRBV7-2; j_gene: TRBJ2-7; CDR3aa: CASSLMVGGPPYEQYF
v_gene: TRBV6-4; j_gene: TRBJ2-5; CDR3aa: CASGQKSEGTQYF
v_gene: TRBV27; j_gene: TRBJ1-2; CDR3aa: CASRDRGYYGYTF
v_gene: TRBV6-6; j_gene: TRBJ2-7; CDR3aa: CASSYRTSSYEQYF
v_gene: TRBV2; j_gene: TRBJ1-6; CDR3aa: CASKDAAARGSPLHF
v_gene: TRBV10-3; j_gene: TRBJ1-2; CDR3aa: CAVSDYEYGYTF
v_gene: TRBV29-1; j_gene: TRBJ1-2; CDR3aa: CSPGRGYTF
v_gene: TRBV6-5; j_gene: TRBJ2-2; CDR3aa: CASSPGTVRMFF
v_gene: TRBV6-5; j_gene: TRBJ1-2; CDR3aa: CASSFQGNYGYTF
v_gene: TRBV10-1; j_gene: TRBJ2-3; CDR3aa: CASRPTGADTQYF
v_gene: TRBV19; j_gene: TRBJ2-2; CDR3aa: CASSVDRPNTGELFF
v_gene: TRBV9; j_gene: TRBJ1-1; CDR3aa: CASSAYRGFMNTEAFF
v_gene: TRBV5-6; j_gene: TRBJ1-5; CDR3aa: CASSARDRDQPQHF
v_gene: TRBV19; j_gene: TRBJ1-5; CDR3aa: CASSRADRVSGQPQHF
v_gene: TRBV6-6; j_gene: TRBJ1-4; CDR3aa: CASSLVEGVTNEKLFF
v_gene: TRBV4-2; j_gene: TRBJ2-5; CDR3aa: CATNLISGGAETQYF
v_gene: TRBV27; j_gene: TRBJ1-2; CDR3aa: CASPKTGGVVANYGYTF
v_gene: TRBV28; j_gene: TRBJ2-3; CDR3aa: CASSFPRLAGVRDTQYF
v_gene: TRBV5-4; j_gene: TRBJ2-3; CDR3aa: CASSPGGAGTDTQYF
v_gene: TRBV18; j_gene: TRBJ2-3; CDR3aa: CASSREVNRGGTDTQYF
v_gene: TRBV13; j_gene: TRBJ1-1; CDR3aa: CASSYNRAEAFF
v_gene: TRBV30; j_gene: TRBJ1-2; CDR3aa: CAWSVSPSYGYTF
v_gene: TRBV10-3; j_gene: TRBJ1-3; CDR3aa: CAISEEPTGGNTIYF
v_gene: TRBV7-9; j_gene: TRBJ1-2; CDR3aa: CASSPQAGSNYGYTF
v_gene: TRBV7-3; j_gene: TRBJ2-5; CDR3aa: CASSSGGWETQYF
v_gene: TRBV29-1; j_gene: TRBJ2-3; CDR3aa: CSVSGDSTDTQYF
v_gene: TRBV15; j_gene: TRBJ1-2; CDR3aa: CATRPTVRGAINYGYTF
v_gene: TRBV27; j_gene: TRBJ1-4; CDR3aa: CASSWTGRIEKLFF
v_gene: TRBV6-5; j_gene: TRBJ1-4; CDR3aa: CASRWDRGSEKLFF
v_gene: TRBV7-3; j_gene: TRBJ2-6; CDR3aa: CASSLLGGRRAGANVLTF
v_gene: TRBV19; j_gene: TRBJ1-2; CDR3aa: CASSIGRVYGYTF